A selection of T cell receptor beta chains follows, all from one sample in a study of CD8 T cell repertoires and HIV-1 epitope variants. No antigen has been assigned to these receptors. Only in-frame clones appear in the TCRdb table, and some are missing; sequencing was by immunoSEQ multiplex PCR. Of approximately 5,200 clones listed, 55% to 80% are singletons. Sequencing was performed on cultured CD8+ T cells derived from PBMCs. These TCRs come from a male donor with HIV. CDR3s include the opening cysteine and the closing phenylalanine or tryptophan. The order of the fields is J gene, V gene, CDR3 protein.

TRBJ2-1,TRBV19,CASSMGMLANEQFF
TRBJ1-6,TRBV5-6,CASSFLQGVNSPLHF
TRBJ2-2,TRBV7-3,CASSLKGLAGGFTGELFF
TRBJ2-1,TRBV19,CASSIEGGRSYNEQFF
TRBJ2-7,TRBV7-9,CASSLRGGPDEQYF
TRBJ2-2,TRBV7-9,CASSLGNTGELFF
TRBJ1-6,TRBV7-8,CASSLDGGDYNSPLHF
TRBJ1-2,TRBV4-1,CASSLGDSGRGGYTF
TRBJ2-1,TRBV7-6,CASSSGLADEQFF
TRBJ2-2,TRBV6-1,CATSSGVNTGELFF
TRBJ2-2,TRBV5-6,CASSFGTGDITGELFF
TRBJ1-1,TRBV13,CASSLGGGQGNTEAFF
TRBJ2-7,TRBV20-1,CSARLNEQYF
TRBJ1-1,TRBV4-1,CASSQDVGQGNTEAFF
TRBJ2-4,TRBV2,CASSDGFGPRMDIQYF
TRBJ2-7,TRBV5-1,CASSLAWEGASEQYF
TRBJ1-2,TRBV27,CASSFSQENGYTF
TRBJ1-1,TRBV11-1,CASSDRDSLNTEAFF
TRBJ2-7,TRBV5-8,CASSDRQGLVYEQYF
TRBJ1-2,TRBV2,CASRVLTGDNYGYTF
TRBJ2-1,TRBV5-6,CASSLGRVTYNEQFF
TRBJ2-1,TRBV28,CASTKGTDDYNEQFF
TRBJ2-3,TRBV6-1,CASPSGEAYTDTQYF
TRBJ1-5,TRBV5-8,CASGGYNQPQHF
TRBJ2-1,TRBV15,CATSTPRTGDNEQFF
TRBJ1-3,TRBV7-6,CASSLEGQSGNTIYF
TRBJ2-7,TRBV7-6,CASSFGQGIYEQYF
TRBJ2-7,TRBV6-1,CASSDILSYEQYF
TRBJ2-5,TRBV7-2,CASSPEAETQYF